This T cell receptor (beta chain) is from a study of blood T cell repertoires in COVID-19. Study-wide background: Both acute and convalescent COVID-19 samples were obtained from the United States, Italy and Spain. In each case, the material was cDNA or gDNA derived from T cells, B-cell-depleted T cells, or PBMCs.

The CDR3 loop spans 16 amino acids. CDR1 GTSNPN and CDR2 SVGIG come from the germline V gene (reference sequence). Unmatched junction bases numbered 9, after V lost 2 bases and J lost 1 base. As processed by the authors: Amplification from reference gene primers served as the basis for estimated nucleated cell counts. The method was immunoSEQ multiplex PCR; TCRdb's version includes in-frame clones alone and lacks a portion of them. That table gives V, J and clone size, and the DNA gave D and trimming. Of approximately 44,000 clones listed, almost 80% are singletons. This clone was observed a few times.

This TCR was recovered from a woman older than 75 with acute or convalescent COVID-19. The sample comprised peripheral blood. The genes are TRBV30 and TRBJ1-2, with 8 bases fitting TRBD1. The CDR3 loop is CAWSPPGTGFNYGYTF. The CDR3 DNA is TGTGCCTGGAGTCCTCCAGGGACAGGCTTTAACTATGGCTACACCTTC.